These T cell receptor beta chains were read from a single sample in a study of cytomegalovirus exposure and HLA in healthy donors. Sequenced by immunoSEQ multiplex PCR; TCRdb stores in-frame clones only, minus some. Among 130,000 or so clones listed, around four fifths were seen once. Specimen: PBMCs. The origin of the receptors is a woman in her forties in good health and CMV-seropositive. Each CDR3 is given with its conserved first and last residue. The D gene is left open where the match is weak. Clone size is given for some rows only: seen once, a few or many times, or a class if the clone is expanded.

v_gene	j_gene	abundance	d_gene	CDR3nt	CDR3aa
TRBV15	TRBJ1-6	-	-	TGTGCCACCAGCTTATCCGGGAGTTCACCCCTCCACTTT	CATSLSGSSPLHF
TRBV14	TRBJ2-5	-	-	TGTGCCAGCAGCCAACTATGGGAGACGGGCGAGACCCAGTACTTC	CASSQLWETGETQYF
TRBV27	TRBJ2-1	few	TRBD2	TGTGCCAGCAGTTCCCTAGCGGGAAGATACAATGAGCAGTTCTTC	CASSSLAGRYNEQFF
TRBV7-9	TRBJ1-1	-	TRBD1	TGTGCCAGCAGCCCACCGGGACAGAAAATAGAAGCTTTCTTT	CASSPPGQKIEAFF
TRBV5-6	TRBJ2-7	-	-	TGTGCCAGCAGCTTCCAGGGGAACTACGAGCAGTACTTC	CASSFQGNYEQYF
TRBV14	TRBJ1-1	once	-	TGTGCCAGCAGCCAAGATCTGGGGCAGGGGAACACTGAAGCTTTCTTT	CASSQDLGQGNTEAFF
TRBV5-8	TRBJ1-4	-	-	TGTGCCAGCAGCTTGGGACAAAAACCTCAAAATGAAAAACTGTTTTTT	CASSLGQKPQNEKLFF
TRBV9	TRBJ1-2	-	-	TGTGCCAGCAGCCCGAGGACAGAGAACTATGGCTACACCTTC	CASSPRTENYGYTF
TRBV30	TRBJ2-1	-	-	TGTGCCTTCACAGAGAGCTCCTACAATGAGCAGTTCTTC	CAFTESSYNEQFF
TRBV4-3	TRBJ1-2	-	TRBD1	TGCGCCAGCAGCCAGGGACAGGGGCCCCTCTATGGCTACACCTTC	CASSQGQGPLYGYTF
TRBV28	TRBJ1-5	-	-	TGTGCCAGCAGTTCCCCCTTCCCGCTGGGAGGGAATCAGCCCCAGCATTTT	CASSSPFPLGGNQPQHF
TRBV7-6	TRBJ2-2	-	-	TGTGCCAGCAGCTTATCCGGGACCGGGGAGCTGTTTTTT	CASSLSGTGELFF
TRBV6-5	TRBJ1-6	-	-	TGTGCCAGCAGCGTACAGGGTAGTGGGACACCCCTCCACTTT	CASSVQGSGTPLHF
TRBV27	TRBJ2-1	-	-	TGTGCCAGCAGTTTCCCCACCTCTAACTCCTACAATGAGCAGTTCTTC	CASSFPTSNSYNEQFF
TRBV19	TRBJ1-2	-	-	TGTGCCAGTAGTATAGATCGTCTTGACAGGCCCTATGGCTACACCTTC	CASSIDRLDRPYGYTF
TRBV29-1	TRBJ2-1	-	-	TGCAGCGTTGACGGCAGGGGCTCCTACAATGAGCAGTTCTTC	CSVDGRGSYNEQFF
TRBV7-9	TRBJ1-2	once	TRBD1	TGTGCCAGCAGCGGACCGACAGGGAATGATGGCTACACCTTC	CASSGPTGNDGYTF
TRBV4-2	TRBJ2-1	-	-	TGTGCCAGCAGCCACTTGTCTTCTGGGGGGGGCGGGAGCAATGAGCAGTTCTTC	CASSHLSSGGGGSNEQFF
TRBV6-6	TRBJ2-1	few	TRBD2	TGTGCCAGCAAAACTAGCGGGGGCTACAATGAGCAGTTCTTC	CASKTSGGYNEQFF
TRBV7-2	TRBJ2-3	-	TRBD1	TGTGCCAGCAGCTTAGGGACAGGGGCTGGGACAGATACGCAGTATTTT	CASSLGTGAGTDTQYF
TRBV5-1	TRBJ2-6	-	-	TGCGCCAGCAGCTTGGTATCGGGGGCTGGGGCCAACGTCCTGACTTTC	CASSLVSGAGANVLTF
TRBV6-5	TRBJ1-1	-	-	TGTGCCAGCAGTTCCCCCCGCGGGGGTGAAGCTTTCTTT	CASSSPRGGEAFF
TRBV28	TRBJ1-1	-	-	TGTGCCAGCACTTCAGGGAGGGCGGCTGAAGCTTTCTTT	CASTSGRAAEAFF
TRBV29-1	TRBJ1-6	-	TRBD1	TGCAGCGCCCGGACAGGGGATAATTCACCCCTCCACTTT	CSARTGDNSPLHF
TRBV5-1	TRBJ1-1	-	-	TGCGCCAGCAGCTACACAGGAAGTGGCAAGATGAACACTGAAGCTTTCTTT	CASSYTGSGKMNTEAFF
TRBV6-5	TRBJ2-2	-	-	-	CASSSSNTGELFF
TRBV19	TRBJ2-7	-	TRBD1	TGTGCCAGTAGTATAGCATCGGACAGGGGGCACGAGCAGTACTTC	CASSIASDRGHEQYF
TRBV5-4	TRBJ1-1	-	-	TGTGCCAGCAGCCAAGGACAGATGAACACTGAAGCTTTCTTT	CASSQGQMNTEAFF
TRBV18	TRBJ2-3	-	TRBD2	TGTGCCAGCTCCGATAGAACTAGCGTCTCTAGCACAGATACGCAGTATTTT	CASSDRTSVSSTDTQYF
TRBV7-2	TRBJ2-3	-	TRBD2	TGTGCCAGCAGTCAATGGTCCAGCGGGGGCGGGGATACGCAGTATTTT	CASSQWSSGGGDTQYF
TRBV5-6	TRBJ1-1	few	-	TGTGCCAGCAGCTGGAGGCGTGAAGCTTTCTTT	CASSWRREAFF
TRBV19	TRBJ1-1	-	-	TGTGCCAGTAATGCTCAGGGGTTTGTTACTGAAGCTTTCTTT	CASNAQGFVTEAFF
TRBV27	TRBJ2-7	-	TRBD1	TGTGCCAGCAGTACCCGACAGGGGCTACCCTACGAGCAGTACTTC	CASSTRQGLPYEQYF
TRBV2	TRBJ2-7	once	-	TGTGCCAGCAGAGAACTGGCTGAGCAGTACTTC	CASRELAEQYF
TRBV18	TRBJ1-5	-	TRBD1	TGTGCCAGCTCGCCTGGGACAGCCCCCCAGCCCCAGCATTTT	CASSPGTAPQPQHF
TRBV19	TRBJ2-7	-	TRBD1	TGTGCCAGTAGTAGTCAGGACAGGTCCTACGAGCAGTACTTC	CASSSQDRSYEQYF
TRBV5-5	TRBJ2-7	-	-	TGTGCCAGCAGCTTGTTGGCGGGATCCATGATCGAGCAGTACTTC	CASSLLAGSMIEQYF
TRBV7-9	TRBJ2-3	few	TRBD2	TGTGCCAGCAGCCCGCGGGGGGTTCTCACAGATACGCAGTATTTT	CASSPRGVLTDTQYF
TRBV5-4	TRBJ1-1	once	-	TGTGCCAGCAGCTTGGAGGCAGGCAGGAACACTGAAGCTTTCTTT	CASSLEAGRNTEAFF
TRBV19	TRBJ2-3	-	TRBD1	TGTGCCAGTACCGCAGGGGGCGGGACAGATACGCAGTATTTT	CASTAGGGTDTQYF
TRBV14	TRBJ2-1	-	TRBD2	TGTGCCAGCAGCCAAGATCTGAGCGGGGGGGCAAGTGAGCAGTTCTTC	CASSQDLSGGASEQFF
TRBV5-6	TRBJ2-1	-	-	TGTGCCAGCAGCCCCCAGGAACACGGGGTGAATGGGCAGTTCTTC	CASSPQEHGVNGQFF
TRBV6-1	TRBJ2-5	-	TRBD2	TGTGCCAGCAGTGCGGGACTAGCGGCAGAGACCCAGTACTTC	CASSAGLAAETQYF
TRBV10-3	TRBJ1-2	-	-	TGTGCCATCAGTGGGGGCTCTTCAAGCTATGGCTACACCTTC	CAISGGSSSYGYTF
TRBV28	TRBJ1-3	-	TRBD1	TGTGCCACCAAAACCCACAGGGGATCAAGACCTAGCCCTGGAAACACCATATATTTT	CATKTHRGSRPSPGNTIYF
TRBV15	TRBJ2-1	-	TRBD2	TGTGCCACCAGCGGGACTAGAATCTACAATGAGCAGTTCTTC	CATSGTRIYNEQFF
TRBV28	TRBJ1-5	-	TRBD1	TGTGCCAGCAGCTCGCCCAGGGGGGAAGGCAATCAGCCCCAGCATTTT	CASSSPRGEGNQPQHF
TRBV11-2	TRBJ2-7	-	-	TGTGCCAGCAGCTTATCGGGTGGTCAGGGACACTACGAGCAGTACTTC	CASSLSGGQGHYEQYF
TRBV5-1	TRBJ1-6	-	TRBD1	TGCGCCAGCAGCTTGGGACGACAGGGGGTGGAAAATTCACCCCTCCACTTT	CASSLGRQGVENSPLHF
TRBV7-3	TRBJ2-2	-	-	TGTGCCAGCAGCTTAAGGGTTGTTGACACTAACACCGGGGAGCTGTTTTTT	CASSLRVVDTNTGELFF
TRBV29-1	TRBJ1-2	-	-	TGCAGCGTTGATCGATCGACACCCGAATGTGGTTACACCTTC	CSVDRSTPECGYTF
TRBV5-1	TRBJ1-1	-	-	TGCGCCAGCAGCTTACAGGGTCCCTCCACTGAAGCTTTCTTT	CASSLQGPSTEAFF
TRBV4-1	TRBJ2-3	few	TRBD2	TGCGCCAGCAGCCCACGGACTAGCGGGGGTACATCGGATACGCAGTATTTT	CASSPRTSGGTSDTQYF
TRBV6-1	TRBJ2-7	-	TRBD1	TGTGCCAGCAGAGAGACAGGGGGCCACGAGCAGTACTTC	CASRETGGHEQYF
TRBV28	TRBJ1-2	-	TRBD1	TGTGCCAGCGCAACAGGGGGCGGTGGCTACACCTTC	CASATGGGGYTF
TRBV28	TRBJ1-1	-	-	TGTGCCAGCAGTTCGCCCCATGATCGGGGGGAGAGAGCTTTCTTT	CASSSPHDRGERAFF
TRBV29-1	TRBJ2-2	once	-	TGCAGCTTGACTAGAAATACCGGGGAGCTGTTTTTT	CSLTRNTGELFF
TRBV7-3	TRBJ1-2	-	TRBD1	TGTGCCAGCAGCTCCAGGGGGACCCCCTATGGCTACACCTTC	CASSSRGTPYGYTF
TRBV19	TRBJ1-2	-	-	TGTGCCAGTAGTATAGGCGGTATAAAGGATCTCGGCAGTTATGGCTACACCTTC	CASSIGGIKDLGSYGYTF
TRBV5-5	TRBJ1-5	-	TRBD1	TGTGCCAGCAGCTTGGAGGGGACAGGGTATCAGCCCCAGCATTTT	CASSLEGTGYQPQHF